The 3 T cell receptor beta chains in this list originate from one sample, sequenced in a study of neurological immune-mediated disorders. One entry per CDR3 protein results from TCRdb running MiXCR on the 5' RACE reads. The table lists 59,000 or so distinct CDR3 sequences, roughly 13% of them singletons. The sample consisted of PBMCs. All receptors derive from a woman between 55 and 75 years old with HTLV-1-associated myelopathy (HAM/TSP).

This clonotype was seen a few times. Germline is not matched at one junction end, which may reflect a read error. The chain couples TRBV20-1 to TRBJ1-2, with D possibly being TRBD1 (6 bases). The germline V gene encodes CDR1 DFQATT and CDR2 SNEGSKA (reference sequence). The CDR3 length is 14 residues. This CDR3 reads CSTSPRQAGYGYTF. DNA for the CDR3: TGCAGTACTAGCCCCCGACAGGCCGGTTATGGCTACACCTTC.

This clonotype was counted many times. The gene calls are TRBV28 and TRBJ2-1; no reliable D call. In germline, CDR1 is MDHEN, CDR2 SYDVKM. Trimming stripped 1 base from V and 3 bases from J, with 4 bases between. The CDR3 contains 13 residues. The CDR3 DNA sequence: TGTGCCAGCAGTTTATCTGGCTACAATGAGCAGTTCTTC. Translation: CASSLSGYNEQFF.

This clonotype came up a few times. J is TRBJ2-7 and V is TRBV6-2 or TRBV6-3; 11 bases fit TRBD2. V lost 5 bases, J lost 5 bases, and 8 bases stayed unmatched. Germline V gene lookup returns CDR1 MNHEY and CDR2 SVGEGT. The CDR3 spans 15 residues. The CDR3 sequence is CASSTTLAGAHEQYF. CDR3 coding DNA: TGTGCCAGCAGTACGACACTAGCGGGAGCTCACGAGCAGTACTTC.